Following are 15 T cell receptor beta chains from one sample sequenced in a study of T cell clonality in common variable immunodeficiency. TCRdb keeps only in-frame clones here, not all; method: immunoSEQ multiplex PCR. The sample yields about 35,000 clones, without any singletons. The sequencing input was peripheral blood mononuclear cells. All receptors come from a person aged 18 to 70 in good health.

Many counts were recorded for this clone. The CDR3 end falls 3 residues outside the read, so it is completed with the germline J gene. The J gene is TRBJ2-1, the V gene TRBV7-8; D may be TRBD1 (6 bases). The CDR3 contains 14 residues. The V end was cut by 5 bases, the J end by 9 bases, with 17 bases between. Germline-derived CDR1 and CDR2 are SGHVS and FQNEAQ. The sequenced CDR3 bases are TGTGCCAGCAGCCTGACGGGACACCGCAGTGAG. Translating it yields CASSLTGHRSE. The whole CDR3 is CASSLTGHRSEQFF.

This clone has ten or more counts. Sequencing ends 3 residues short of the CDR3 end; the germline J gene provides the rest. The rearrangement uses TRBV10-3 and TRBJ2-7; D possibly matches TRBD1 or TRBD2 (5 bases each). CDR1 is ENHRY and CDR2 is SYGVKD in the germline V gene. The CDR3 runs 13 residues. V was pared by 4 bases and J by 1 base, with 8 bases between. CDR3 region: CAISGEGSYEQYF. The DNA read from the CDR3 is TGTGCCATCAGTGGTGAGGGGTCCTACGAG.

As to this clone: Read sequence stops 3 residues before the CDR3 end, and the germline J gene provides the missing end. The V gene is TRBV18, the J gene TRBJ2-3, with 8 bases fitting TRBD1. Per germline, CDR1 KGHSH and CDR2 LQKENI. The CDR3 covers 15 residues. The CDR3 sequence is CASSRDRGGSQPQYF. The part of the CDR3 DNA that was read is TGTGCCAGCTCACGAGACAGGGGAGGAAGTCAGCCG. Combining the CDR3 with reference TRBV18 and TRBJ2-3 gives the whole variable domain NAGVMQNPRHLVRRRGQEARLRCSPMKGHSHVYWYRQLPEEGLKFMVYLQKENIIDESGMPKERFSAEFPKEGPSILRIQQVVRGDSAAYFCASSRDRGGSQPQYFGPGTRLTVL.

The sample holds many counts of this clone. Read coverage stops 3 residues before the CDR3 terminus; the germline J gene supplies the remainder. This chain uses TRBV5-1 with TRBJ2-7, with TRBD1 matching 7 bases. This CDR3 region has 15 residues. The V and J ends lost 5 bases and 3 bases, in that order; junction bases with no gene match: 11. CDR1 SGHRS and CDR2 YFSETQ come from the germline V gene. The CDR3 bases that were read are TGCGCCAGCAGACAAACAGGGGTTTACCACTACGAG. Protein sequence: CASRQTGVYHYE. The complete CDR3 protein is CASRQTGVYHYEQYF.

This clone was counted at least ten times. The read ends 3 residues shy of where the CDR3 ends; the end is completed using the germline J gene. Other DNA sequences in this sample translate to the same CDR3. The chain uses TRBV5-1 and TRBJ1-2; 11 positions agree with TRBD1. The CDR3 is 15 amino acids. Germline V gene data show CDR1 as SGHRS and CDR2 as YFSETQ. Losses at the gene ends were 5 bases for V and 6 bases for J; bases not matched to a gene: 9. The part of the CDR3 DNA that was read is TGCGCCAGCAGGTATCCAGGACAGGGGGCGGATGGC. This gives the protein CASRYPGQGADG. The full CDR3 is CASRYPGQGADGYTF.

This clone appeared many times. CDR3 bases read: TGTGCCAGCTCACCCCAACGGACCAGGGGCGGGGAGACC. Protein sequence: CASSPQRTRGGET. The complete CDR3 sequence is CASSPQRTRGGETQYF. The J gene is TRBJ2-5, the V gene TRBV18, with a possible D match to TRBD1 (6 bases). The CDR3 end lies 3 residues beyond the end of the read and is filled in from the germline J gene. CDR1 and CDR2 (germline): KGHSH, LQKENI. CDR3 length equals 16 residues. V lost 3 bases and J lost 5, with 19 bases in between.

This clone was seen ten or more times. The read falls 3 residues short of the CDR3 end, and the missing part is taken from the germline J gene. The V gene is TRBV7-2, the J gene TRBJ1-5; 7 nucleotides match TRBD1. This CDR3 has 14 residues. Germline lookup yields CDR1 SGHTA and CDR2 FQGNSA. Losses at the gene ends were 5 bases for V and 7 bases for J; bases not matched to a gene: 8. The CDR3 DNA, read in part, is TGTGCCAGCAGCGGTGGACAGGTCGGCCAGCCC. This gives the protein CASSGGQVGQP. The entire CDR3 protein is CASSGGQVGQPQHF.

This clone was counted many times. Read data end 3 residues before the CDR3 end; the end is taken from the germline J gene. The rearrangement joins TRBV19 to TRBJ2-1; 8 bases agree with TRBD2. Germline values: CDR1 LNHDA, CDR2 SQIVND (reference sequence). Trimming took 5 bases from V and 8 from J; bases not matched to a gene: 8. CDR3 length: 14 amino acids. The part of the CDR3 DNA that was read is TGTGCCAGTAGTCCCGGGACTAGTGGGTATGAG. This codes for CASSPGTSGYE. The entire CDR3 sequence reads CASSPGTSGYEQFF. The complete variable domain, with remaining parts taken from reference TRBV19 and TRBJ2-1, reads DGGITQSPKYLFRKEGQNVTLSCEQNLNHDAMYWYRQDPGQGLRLIYYSQIVNDFQKGDIAEGYSVSREKKESFPLTVTSAQKNPTAFYLCASSPGTSGYEQFFGPGTRLTVL.

This clone was counted between two and nine times. The missing CDR3 end, 3 residues past where the read stops, is filled in from the germline J gene. The genes are TRBV6-2 or TRBV6-3 and TRBJ1-2, with TRBD1 matching 7 bases. The germline V gene encodes CDR1 MNHEY and CDR2 SVGEGT. CDR3 length equals 14 residues. CDR3 sequence reads: CASSLPHGTDTYTF. CDR3 bases read: TGTGCCAGCAGCCTACCCCATGGGACAGATACC.

This clone was counted at least ten times. The read gets to within 3 residues of the CDR3 end, and the germline J gene fills in the rest. The chain combines TRBV7-6 with TRBJ1-1; tentative D call: TRBD1 (5 bases). Trimming pared 11 bases from V and 1 base from J, leaving 11 bases between. The CDR3 runs 12 residues. The germline V gene encodes CDR1 SGHVS and CDR2 FNYEAQ. This CDR3 reads CAVGGWNTEAFF. The part of the CDR3 DNA that was read is TGTGCCGTTGGGGGGTGGAACACTGAA.

This clone was counted ten times or more. From the germline J gene comes the end of the CDR3, since the read stops 3 residues before it. J is TRBJ2-7 and V is TRBV2, with TRBD1 identical over 7 bases. Germline V gives CDR1 SNHLY, CDR2 FYNNEI. V lost 4 bases and J lost 0; bases outside the gene matches: 3. CDR3 length equals 14 residues. CDR3 protein: CASSVRTGSYEQYF. The sequenced CDR3 bases are TGTGCCAGCAGTGTGAGGACAGGCTCCTACGAG.

This clone was observed at least ten times. The missing CDR3 end, 3 residues past where the read stops, is filled in from the germline J gene. This chain links TRBV16 with TRBJ1-1, with 9 bases fitting TRBD1. Trimming at V came to 4 bases and at J to 7 bases, leaving 10 bases not matched to a gene. Germline V lookup: CDR1 KGHSY, CDR2 FQNENV. This CDR3 comprises 15 residues. The covered CDR3 bases are TGTGCCAGCAGCCGGACAGGGGCCACAACAGGTGAA. Translation gives CASSRTGATTGE. The full CDR3 sequence reads CASSRTGATTGEAFF.

This clone was observed a handful of times. The read ends 3 residues shy of where the CDR3 ends; the end is completed using the germline J gene. The chain is built from TRBV2 and TRBJ2-5, with 11 bases aligning to TRBD2. This CDR3 is 16 amino acids long. Germline CDR1 reads SNHLY; CDR2 reads FYNNEI. V shed 6 bases and J 2 bases; nucleotides not matched to a gene: 8. The sequenced CDR3 bases are TGTGCCAGCAGGTTCCGGACTAGCGGGCCGCAAGAGACC. Protein product: CASRFRTSGPQET. The CDR3 in full is CASRFRTSGPQETQYF.

This clone occurred many times. Sequencing ends 3 residues short of the CDR3 end; the germline J gene provides the rest. The chain combines TRBV30 with TRBJ1-3; D not resolved. Germline lookup yields CDR1 GTSNPN and CDR2 SVGIG (reference sequence). Deletions cut 1 base from V and 0 bases from J, with 7 bases between. The CDR3 runs to 14 residues. Incomplete CDR3 DNA: TGTGCCTGGAGTGGGCCGAGCTCTGGAAACACC. Encoded protein: CAWSGPSSGNT. The entire CDR3 sequence reads CAWSGPSSGNTIYF.

This clone showed up many times. The CDR3 end lies 3 residues beyond the end of the read and is filled in from the germline J gene. This chain links TRBV19 with TRBJ1-2, with D possibly being TRBD1 (5 bases). Trimming left V 8 bases short and J 3 bases short, with 7 bases between. The germline V gene encodes CDR1 LNHDA and CDR2 SQIVND (reference sequence). The CDR3 sequence is 11 residues long. CDR3 in amino acids: CASQGYYGYTF. Partial CDR3 DNA: TGTGCCAGTCAGGGATACTATGGC.